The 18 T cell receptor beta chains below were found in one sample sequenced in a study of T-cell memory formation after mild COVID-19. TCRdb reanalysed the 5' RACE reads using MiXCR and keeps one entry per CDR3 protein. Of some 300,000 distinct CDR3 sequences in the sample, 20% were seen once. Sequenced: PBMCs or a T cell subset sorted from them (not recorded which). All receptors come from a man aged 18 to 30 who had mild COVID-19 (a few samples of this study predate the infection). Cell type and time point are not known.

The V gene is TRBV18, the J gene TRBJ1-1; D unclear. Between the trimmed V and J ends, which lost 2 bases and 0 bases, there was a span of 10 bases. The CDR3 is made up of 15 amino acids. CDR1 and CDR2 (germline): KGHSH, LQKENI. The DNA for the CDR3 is TGTGCCAGCTCACCAAGCGGCATTTTGAACACTGAAGCTTTCTTT. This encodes CASSPSGILNTEAFF. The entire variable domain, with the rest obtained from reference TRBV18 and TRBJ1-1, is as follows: NAGVMQNPRHLVRRRGQEARLRCSPMKGHSHVYWYRQLPEEGLKFMVYLQKENIIDESGMPKERFSAEFPKEGPSILRIQQVVRGDSAAYFCASSPSGILNTEAFFGQGTRLTVV.

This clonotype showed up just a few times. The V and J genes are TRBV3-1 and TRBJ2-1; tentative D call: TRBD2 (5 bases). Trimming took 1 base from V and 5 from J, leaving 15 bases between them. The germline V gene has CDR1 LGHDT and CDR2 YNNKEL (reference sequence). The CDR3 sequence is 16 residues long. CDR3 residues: CASSQGEGWWDNEQFF. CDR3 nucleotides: TGTGCCAGCAGCCAAGGAGAGGGTTGGTGGGACAATGAGCAGTTCTTC.

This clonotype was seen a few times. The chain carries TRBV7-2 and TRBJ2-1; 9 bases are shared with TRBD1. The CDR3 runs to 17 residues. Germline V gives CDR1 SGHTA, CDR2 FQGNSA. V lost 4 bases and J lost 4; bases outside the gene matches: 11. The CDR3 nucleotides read TGTGCCAGCAGCTCTTACAGGGGGCGTTATCCTTACAATGAGCAGTTCTTC. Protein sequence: CASSSYRGRYPYNEQFF.

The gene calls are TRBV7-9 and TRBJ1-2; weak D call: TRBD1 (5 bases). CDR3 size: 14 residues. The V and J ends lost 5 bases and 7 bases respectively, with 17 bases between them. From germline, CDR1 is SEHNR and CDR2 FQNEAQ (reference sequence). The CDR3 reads CASSKGTDRRGYTF. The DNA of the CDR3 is TGTGCCAGCAGCAAAGGGACCGACCGCCGTGGCTACACCTTC.

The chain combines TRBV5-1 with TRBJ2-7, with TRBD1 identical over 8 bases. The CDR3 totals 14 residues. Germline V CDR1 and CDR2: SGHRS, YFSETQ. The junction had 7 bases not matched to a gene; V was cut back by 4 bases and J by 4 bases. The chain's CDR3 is CASSRTGYGYEQYF. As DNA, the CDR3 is TGCGCCAGCAGCCGGACAGGGTATGGGTACGAGCAGTACTTC.

CDR3 nucleotide sequence: TGTGCCAGCAGCCGAGGACAGGGGGGGCGGACTGAAGCTTTCTTT. It yields the protein CASSRGQGGRTEAFF. This rearrangement joins TRBV11-2 to TRBJ1-1, with 10 positions matching TRBD1. The V and J ends lost 5 bases and 5 bases, in that order; junction bases with no gene match: 8. CDR1 and CDR2 (germline): SGHAT, FQNNGV. CDR3 length: 15 amino acids. Variable domain in full (rest from reference TRBV11-2 and TRBJ1-1): EAGVAQSPRYKIIEKRQSVAFWCNPISGHATLYWYQQILGQGPKLLIQFQNNGVVDDSQLPKDRFSAERLKGVDSTLKIQPAKLEDSAVYLCASSRGQGGRTEAFFGQGTRLTVV.

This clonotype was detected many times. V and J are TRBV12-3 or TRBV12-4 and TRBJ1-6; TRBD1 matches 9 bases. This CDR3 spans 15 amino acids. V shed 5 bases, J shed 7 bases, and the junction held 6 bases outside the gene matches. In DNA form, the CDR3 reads TGTGCCAGCAGTCTAGGGACAGGGAGGAATTCACCCCTCCACTTT. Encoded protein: CASSLGTGRNSPLHF.

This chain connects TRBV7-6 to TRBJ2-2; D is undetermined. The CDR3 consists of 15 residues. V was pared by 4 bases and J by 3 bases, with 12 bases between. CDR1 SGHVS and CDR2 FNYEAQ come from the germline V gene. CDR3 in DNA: TGTGCCAGCAGCTCAGAACCCGGCGACACCGGGGAGCTGTTTTTT. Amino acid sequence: CASSSEPGDTGELFF.

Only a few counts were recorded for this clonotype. This chain's CDR3 is CASSSTGARGETQYF. The DNA of the CDR3 is TGTGCCAGCAGCTCTACAGGGGCGCGAGGGGAGACCCAGTACTTC. This sequence joins TRBV3-1 and TRBJ2-5; 7 nucleotides align to TRBD1. The V and J ends lost 5 bases and 5 bases, in that order; junction bases with no gene match: 11. The CDR3 has 15 residues. Per the germline V gene, CDR1 is LGHDT and CDR2 is YNNKEL (reference sequence).

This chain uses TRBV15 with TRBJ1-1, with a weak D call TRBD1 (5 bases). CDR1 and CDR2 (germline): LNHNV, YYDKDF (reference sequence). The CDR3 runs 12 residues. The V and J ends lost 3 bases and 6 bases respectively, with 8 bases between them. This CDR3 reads CATSSLGAEAFF. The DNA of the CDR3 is TGTGCCACCAGCAGTTTGGGGGCTGAAGCTTTCTTT.

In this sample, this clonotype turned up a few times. The CDR3 DNA follows: TGTGCCACCTTACTTGGGGGCGCCTCCTACGAGCAGTACTTC. Translation: CATLLGGASYEQYF. The gene calls are TRBV6-1 and TRBJ2-7; weak D call: TRBD1 (6 bases). The CDR3 runs 14 residues. The V end was cut by 10 bases, the J end by 0 bases, with 16 bases between. From germline, CDR1 is MNHNS and CDR2 SASEGT.

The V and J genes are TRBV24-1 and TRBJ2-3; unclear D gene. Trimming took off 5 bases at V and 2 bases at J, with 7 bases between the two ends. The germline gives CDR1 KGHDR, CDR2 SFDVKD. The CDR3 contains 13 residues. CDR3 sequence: CATSAWSTDTQYF. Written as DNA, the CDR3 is TGTGCCACCAGTGCTTGGTCCACAGATACGCAGTATTTT.

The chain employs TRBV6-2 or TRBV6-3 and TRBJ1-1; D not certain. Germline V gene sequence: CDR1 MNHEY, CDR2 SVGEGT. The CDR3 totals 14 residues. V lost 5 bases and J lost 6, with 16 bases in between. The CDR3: CASSQATAPPEAFF. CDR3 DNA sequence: TGTGCCAGCAGTCAAGCTACAGCCCCCCCTGAAGCTTTCTTT.

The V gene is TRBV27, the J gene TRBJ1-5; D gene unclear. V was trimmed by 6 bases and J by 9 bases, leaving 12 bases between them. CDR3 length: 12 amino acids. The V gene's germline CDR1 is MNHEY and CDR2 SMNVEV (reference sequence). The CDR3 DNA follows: TGTGCCAGCAGCTCCGGCGGATTGCCCCAGCATTTT. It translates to CASSSGGLPQHF.

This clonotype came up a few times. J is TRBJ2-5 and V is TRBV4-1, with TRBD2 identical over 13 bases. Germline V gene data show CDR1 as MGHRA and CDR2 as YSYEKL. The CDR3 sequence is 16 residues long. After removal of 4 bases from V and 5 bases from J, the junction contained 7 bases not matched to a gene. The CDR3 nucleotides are TGCGCCAGCAGCCGCTCCGGGACTAGCGGGGTCGAGACCCAGTACTTC. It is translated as CASSRSGTSGVETQYF.

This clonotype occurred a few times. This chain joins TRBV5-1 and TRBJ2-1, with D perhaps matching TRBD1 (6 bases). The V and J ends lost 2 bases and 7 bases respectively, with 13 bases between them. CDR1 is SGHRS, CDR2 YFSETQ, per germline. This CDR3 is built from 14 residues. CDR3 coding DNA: TGCGCCAGCAGCTTTACAGGGTTGTGGAATGAGCAGTTCTTC. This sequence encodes CASSFTGLWNEQFF.

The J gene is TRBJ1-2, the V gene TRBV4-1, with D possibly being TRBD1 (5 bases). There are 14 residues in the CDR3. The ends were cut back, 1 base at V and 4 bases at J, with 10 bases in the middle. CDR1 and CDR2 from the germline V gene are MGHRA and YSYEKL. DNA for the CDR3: TGCGCCAGCAGCCAAGGTCGGGGCGGCTATGGCTACACCTTC. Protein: CASSQGRGGYGYTF.

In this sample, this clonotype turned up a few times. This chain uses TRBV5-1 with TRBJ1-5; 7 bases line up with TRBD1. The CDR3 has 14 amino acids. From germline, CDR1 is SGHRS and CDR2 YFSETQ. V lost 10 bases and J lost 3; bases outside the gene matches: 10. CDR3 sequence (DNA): TGCGCCCAATCTTTGGGACAGTCCAATCAGCCCCAGCATTTT. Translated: CAQSLGQSNQPQHF.